This T cell receptor beta chain was sequenced for a study of neoadjuvant anti-PD-1 for oral cavity cancer. CDR1 is SGHVS and CDR2 is FQNEAQ in the germline V gene. V trimming: 1 base; J trimming: 5 bases; junction bases outside the gene matches: 3. The CDR3 loop spans 15 amino acids. The protocol was immunoSEQ multiplex PCR, while the TCRdb copy is restricted to in-frame clones and leaves out a portion. The table includes around 62,000 clones, 65% to 85% detected once. The V and J genes are TRBV7-8 and TRBJ2-7; 12 bases fit TRBD2. The sample in question was PBMCs, obtained before nivolumab (anti-PD-1) treatment. This sequence was found in a person between 35 and 79 years old with oral cavity squamous cell carcinoma. The CDR3 DNA is TGTGCCAGCAGCTTAGGACTAGCGGGAGCCCACGAGCAGTACTTC. The encoded protein is CASSLGLAGAHEQYF.